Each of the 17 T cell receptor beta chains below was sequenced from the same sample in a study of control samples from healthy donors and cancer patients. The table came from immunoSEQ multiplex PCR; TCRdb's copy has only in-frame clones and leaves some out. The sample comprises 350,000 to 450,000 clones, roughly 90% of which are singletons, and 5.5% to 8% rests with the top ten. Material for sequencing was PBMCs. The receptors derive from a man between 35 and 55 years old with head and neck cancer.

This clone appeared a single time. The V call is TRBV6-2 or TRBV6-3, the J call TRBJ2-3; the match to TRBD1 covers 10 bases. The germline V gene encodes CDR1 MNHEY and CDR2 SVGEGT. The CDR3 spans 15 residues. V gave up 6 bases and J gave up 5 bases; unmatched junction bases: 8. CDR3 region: CASSPMGTGEDTQYF. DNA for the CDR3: TGTGCCAGCAGCCCCATGGGGACAGGGGAAGATACGCAGTATTTT.

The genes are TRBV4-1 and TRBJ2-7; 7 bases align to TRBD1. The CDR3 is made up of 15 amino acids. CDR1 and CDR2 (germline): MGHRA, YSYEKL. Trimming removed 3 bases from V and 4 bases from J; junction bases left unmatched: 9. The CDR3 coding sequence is TGCGCCAGCAGCCACCCGGGACAGAGGTTTTACGAGCAGTACTTC. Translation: CASSHPGQRFYEQYF.

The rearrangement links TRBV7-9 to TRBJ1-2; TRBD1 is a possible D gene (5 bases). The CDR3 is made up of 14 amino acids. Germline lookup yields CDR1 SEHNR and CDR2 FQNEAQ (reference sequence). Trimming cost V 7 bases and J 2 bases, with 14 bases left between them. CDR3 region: CASTLGARNYGYTF. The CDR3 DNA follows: TGTGCCAGCACCCTAGGGGCCCGGAACTATGGCTACACCTTC.

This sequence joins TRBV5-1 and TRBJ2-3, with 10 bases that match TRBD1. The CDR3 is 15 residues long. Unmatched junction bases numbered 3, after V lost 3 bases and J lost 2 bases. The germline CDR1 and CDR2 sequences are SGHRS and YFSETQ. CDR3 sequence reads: CASSYGTGVTDTQYF. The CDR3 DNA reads TGCGCCAGCAGCTATGGGACAGGGGTCACAGATACGCAGTATTTT.

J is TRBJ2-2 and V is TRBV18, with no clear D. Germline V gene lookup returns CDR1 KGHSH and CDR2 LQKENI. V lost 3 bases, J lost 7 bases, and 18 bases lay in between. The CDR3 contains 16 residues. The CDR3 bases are TGTGCCAGCTCACCTGGGCAGGCACCCGTCCACGGGGAGCTGTTTTTT. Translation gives CASSPGQAPVHGELFF.

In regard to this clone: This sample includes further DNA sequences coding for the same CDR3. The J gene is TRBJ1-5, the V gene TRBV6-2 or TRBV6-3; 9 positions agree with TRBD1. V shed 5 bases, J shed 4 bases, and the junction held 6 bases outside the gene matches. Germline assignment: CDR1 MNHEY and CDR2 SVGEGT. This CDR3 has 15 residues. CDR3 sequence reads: CASSTTGGRNQPQHF. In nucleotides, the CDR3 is TGTGCCAGCAGTACAACAGGGGGCAGGAATCAGCCCCAGCATTTT.

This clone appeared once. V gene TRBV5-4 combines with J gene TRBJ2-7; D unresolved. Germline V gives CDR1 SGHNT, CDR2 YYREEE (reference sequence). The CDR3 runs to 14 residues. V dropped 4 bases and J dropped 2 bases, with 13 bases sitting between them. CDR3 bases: TGTGCCAGCAGCACCCAAACAGCTGCCTACGAGCAGTACTTC. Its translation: CASSTQTAAYEQYF.

The CDR3 DNA reads as TGTGCCAGCAATAAACAGGGTCCCACCGGGGAGCTGTTTTTT. Translation: CASNKQGPTGELFF. The chain uses TRBV6-5 and TRBJ2-2; the D gene is possibly TRBD1 (6 bases). Trimming took off 7 bases at V and 4 bases at J, with 13 bases between the two ends. The CDR3 is 14 amino acids. Germline-derived CDR1 and CDR2 are MNHEY and SVGAGI.

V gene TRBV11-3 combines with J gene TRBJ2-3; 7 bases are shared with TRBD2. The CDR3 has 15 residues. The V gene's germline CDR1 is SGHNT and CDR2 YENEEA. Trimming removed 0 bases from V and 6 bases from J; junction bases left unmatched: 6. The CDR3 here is CASSLDSGEEDTQYF. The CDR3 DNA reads TGTGCCAGCAGCTTAGACAGCGGGGAGGAGGATACGCAGTATTTT. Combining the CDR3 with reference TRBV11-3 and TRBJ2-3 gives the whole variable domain EAGVVQSPRYKIIEKKQPVAFWCNPISGHNTLYWYLQNLGQGPELLIRYENEEAVDDSQLPKDRFSAERLKGVDSTLKIQPAELGDSAVYLCASSLDSGEEDTQYFGPGTRLTVL.

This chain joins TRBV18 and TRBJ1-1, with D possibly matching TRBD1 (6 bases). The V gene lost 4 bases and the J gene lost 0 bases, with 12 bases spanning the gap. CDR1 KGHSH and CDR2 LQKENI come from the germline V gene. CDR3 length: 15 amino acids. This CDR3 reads CASSRQALMNTEAFF. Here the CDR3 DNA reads TGTGCCAGCTCACGACAGGCCCTCATGAACACTGAAGCTTTCTTT.

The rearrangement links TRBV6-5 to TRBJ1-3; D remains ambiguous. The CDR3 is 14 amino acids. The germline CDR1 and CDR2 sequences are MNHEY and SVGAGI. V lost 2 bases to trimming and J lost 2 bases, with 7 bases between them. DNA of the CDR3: TGTGCCAGCAGTTACGGAGAAACTGGAAACACCATATATTTT. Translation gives CASSYGETGNTIYF.

The CDR3 nucleotides are TGTGCCAGCACCCCGGGGGGAGAGACCCAGTACTTC. It specifies CASTPGGETQYF. The chain combines TRBV6-5 with TRBJ2-5, with 7 bases identical to TRBD2. J lost 4 bases, V lost 7 bases, and 3 bases had no gene match. Germline lookup yields CDR1 MNHEY and CDR2 SVGAGI. The CDR3 runs 12 residues.

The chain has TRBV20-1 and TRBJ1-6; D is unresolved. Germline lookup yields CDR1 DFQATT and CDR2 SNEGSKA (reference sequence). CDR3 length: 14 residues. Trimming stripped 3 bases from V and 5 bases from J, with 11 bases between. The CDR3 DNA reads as TGCAGTGCTAGTAGGCAGACCGATAATTCACCCCTCCACTTT. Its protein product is CSASRQTDNSPLHF.

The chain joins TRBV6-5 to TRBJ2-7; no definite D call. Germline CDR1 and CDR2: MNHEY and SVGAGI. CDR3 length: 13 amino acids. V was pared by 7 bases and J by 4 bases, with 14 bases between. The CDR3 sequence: CASKDPLYYEQYF. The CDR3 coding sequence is TGTGCCAGCAAGGACCCTCTCTATTACGAGCAGTACTTC.

DNA for the CDR3: TGCAGCGTGCAGAAGGGCAACTACGAGCAGTACTTC. Translation gives CSVQKGNYEQYF. The chain carries TRBV29-1 and TRBJ2-7; no firm D call. This CDR3 spans 12 amino acids. Trimming stripped 6 bases from V and 3 bases from J, with 12 bases between. Germline V lookup: CDR1 SQVTM, CDR2 ANQGSEA.

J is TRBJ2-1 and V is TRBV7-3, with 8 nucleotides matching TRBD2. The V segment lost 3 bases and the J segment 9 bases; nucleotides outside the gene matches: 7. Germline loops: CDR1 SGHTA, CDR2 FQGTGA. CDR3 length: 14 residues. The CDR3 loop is CASSLGAREGEQFF. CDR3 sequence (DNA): TGTGCCAGCAGCTTGGGGGCCCGGGAGGGTGAGCAGTTCTTC.

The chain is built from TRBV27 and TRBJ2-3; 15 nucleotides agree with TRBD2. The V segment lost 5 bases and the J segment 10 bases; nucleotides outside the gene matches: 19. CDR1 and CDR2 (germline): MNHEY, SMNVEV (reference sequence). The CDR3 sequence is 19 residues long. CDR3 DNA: TGTGCCAGCAGTCTAGAAACCGGGACTAGCGGGGGGAAAAGGTTTTCGCAGTATTTT. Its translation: CASSLETGTSGGKRFSQYF.